This TCR beta chain stems from a study of blood T cell repertoires in COVID-19. The data were produced by immunoSEQ multiplex PCR, yet TCRdb's version contains in-frame clones alone and is incomplete. In the table there are about 77,000 clones, 80% of which are singletons. Trimming left V 2 bases short and J 0 bases short, with 4 bases between. The CDR3 sequence is 13 residues long. Germline V gives CDR1 MDHEN, CDR2 SYDVKM. The clonotype was recovered from a woman in her 70s with acute or convalescent COVID-19. The chain couples TRBV28 to TRBJ1-1; D not resolved. Material for sequencing was peripheral blood. CDR3 region: CASSLTVNTEAFF. CDR3 nucleotide sequence: TGTGCCAGCAGTTTAACAGTGAACACTGAAGCTTTCTTT.